The present entry profiles one TCR beta chain with its context. Its antigen is unknown. The data were obtained in a study of tumor-infiltrating lymphocytes in localized non-small cell lung cancer. Study summary: Each patient gave resected tumor and non-adjacent uninvolved lung tissue. Points from the study as a whole: Not all patients were TCR sequenced, owing to tissue quantity.

Germline V gene data show CDR1 as SNHLY and CDR2 as FYNNEI. The CDR3 consists of 14 residues. V was trimmed by 2 bases and J by 3 bases, leaving 10 bases between them. The protocol was immunoSEQ multiplex PCR, while the TCRdb copy is restricted to in-frame clones and leaves out a portion. The sample comprises 25,000 to 30,000 clones, 70% to 90% of which are singletons, and roughly 1.9% rests with the top ten. This receptor was taken from a human donor with non-small cell lung cancer. J is TRBJ1-1 and V is TRBV2, with D tentatively TRBD1 (6 bases). Material: lung tumor tissue. CDR3 DNA sequence: TGTGCCAGCAGTGAAATAGGGGGGGACACTGAAGCTTTCTTT. Translation: CASSEIGGDTEAFF. Filled out from reference TRBV2 and TRBJ1-1, the complete variable domain reads EPEVTQTPSHQVTQMGQEVILRCVPISNHLYFYWYRQILGQKVEFLVSFYNNEISEKSEIFDDQFSVERPDGSNFTLKIRSTKLEDSAMYFCASSEIGGDTEAFFGQGTRLTVV.